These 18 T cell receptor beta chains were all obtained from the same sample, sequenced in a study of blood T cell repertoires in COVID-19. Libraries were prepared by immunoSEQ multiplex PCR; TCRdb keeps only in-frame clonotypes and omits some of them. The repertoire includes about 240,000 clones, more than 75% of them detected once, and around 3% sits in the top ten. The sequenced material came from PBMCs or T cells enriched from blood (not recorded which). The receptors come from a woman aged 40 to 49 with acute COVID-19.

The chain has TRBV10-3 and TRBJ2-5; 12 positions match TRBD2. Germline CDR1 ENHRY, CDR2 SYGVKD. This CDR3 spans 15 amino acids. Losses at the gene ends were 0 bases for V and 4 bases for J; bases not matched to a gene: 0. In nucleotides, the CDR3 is TGTGCCATCAGTGAGTCGACTAGCGGGAGAGAGACCCAGTACTTC. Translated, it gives CAISESTSGRETQYF.

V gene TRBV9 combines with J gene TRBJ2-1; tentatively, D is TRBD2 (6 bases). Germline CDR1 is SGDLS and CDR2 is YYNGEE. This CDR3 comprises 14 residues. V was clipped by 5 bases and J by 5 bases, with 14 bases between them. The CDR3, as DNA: TGTGCCAGCAGTGGGACTGGGGAAAACAATGAGCAGTTCTTC. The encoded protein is CASSGTGENNEQFF.

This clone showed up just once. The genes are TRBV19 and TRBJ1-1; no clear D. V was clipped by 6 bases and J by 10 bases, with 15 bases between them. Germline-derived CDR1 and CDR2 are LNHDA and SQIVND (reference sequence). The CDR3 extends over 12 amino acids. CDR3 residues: CASSDRVVGAFF. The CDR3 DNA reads TGTGCCAGTAGCGACCGGGTCGTCGGAGCTTTCTTT. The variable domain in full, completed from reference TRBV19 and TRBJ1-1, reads DGGITQSPKYLFRKEGQNVTLSCEQNLNHDAMYWYRQDPGQGLRLIYYSQIVNDFQKGDIAEGYSVSREKKESFPLTVTSAQKNPTAFYLCASSDRVVGAFFGQGTRLTVV.

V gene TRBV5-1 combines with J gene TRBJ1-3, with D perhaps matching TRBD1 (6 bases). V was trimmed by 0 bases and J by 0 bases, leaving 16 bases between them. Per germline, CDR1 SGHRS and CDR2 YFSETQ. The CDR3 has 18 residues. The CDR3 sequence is CASSLVPQGEISGNTIYF. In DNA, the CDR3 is TGCGCCAGCAGCTTGGTCCCACAGGGAGAGATCTCTGGAAACACCATATATTTT.

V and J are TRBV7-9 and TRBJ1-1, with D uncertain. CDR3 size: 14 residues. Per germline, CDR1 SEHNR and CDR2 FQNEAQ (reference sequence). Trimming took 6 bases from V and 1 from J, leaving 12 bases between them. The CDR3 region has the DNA TGTGCCAGCAGGCGGGGAGGGCGGAACACTGAAGCTTTCTTT. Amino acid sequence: CASRRGGRNTEAFF.

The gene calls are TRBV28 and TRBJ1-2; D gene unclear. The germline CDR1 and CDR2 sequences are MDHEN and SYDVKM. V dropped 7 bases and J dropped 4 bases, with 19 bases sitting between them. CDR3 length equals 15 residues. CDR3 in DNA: TGTGCCAGCACCACTTCGGACTGGAGCGGCTATGGCTACACCTTC. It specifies CASTTSDWSGYGYTF.

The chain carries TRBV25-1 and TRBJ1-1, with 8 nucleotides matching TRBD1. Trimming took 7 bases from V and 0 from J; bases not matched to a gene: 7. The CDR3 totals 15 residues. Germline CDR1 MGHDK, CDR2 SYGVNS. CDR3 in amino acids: CASKRIQGVNTEAFF. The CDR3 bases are TGTGCCAGCAAGAGAATACAGGGGGTGAACACTGAAGCTTTCTTT.

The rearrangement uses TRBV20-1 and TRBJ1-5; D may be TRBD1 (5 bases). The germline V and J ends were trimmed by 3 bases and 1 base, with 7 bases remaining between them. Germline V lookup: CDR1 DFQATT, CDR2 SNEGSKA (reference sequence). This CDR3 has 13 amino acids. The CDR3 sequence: CSASRGSNQPQHF. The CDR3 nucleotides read TGCAGTGCTAGTAGGGGCAGCAATCAGCCCCAGCATTTT.

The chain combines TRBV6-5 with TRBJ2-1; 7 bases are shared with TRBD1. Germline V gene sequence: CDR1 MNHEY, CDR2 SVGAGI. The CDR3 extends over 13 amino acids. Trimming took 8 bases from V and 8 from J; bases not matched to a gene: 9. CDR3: CASVDRVAYEQFF. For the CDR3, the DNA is TGTGCCAGCGTAGACAGGGTGGCATATGAGCAGTTCTTC.

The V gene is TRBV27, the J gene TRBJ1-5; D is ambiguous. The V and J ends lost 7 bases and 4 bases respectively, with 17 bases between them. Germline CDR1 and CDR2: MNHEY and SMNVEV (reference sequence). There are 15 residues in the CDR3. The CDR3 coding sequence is TGTGCCAGCACCAGCCGCGGACTCAGGAATCAGCCCCAGCATTTT. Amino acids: CASTSRGLRNQPQHF.

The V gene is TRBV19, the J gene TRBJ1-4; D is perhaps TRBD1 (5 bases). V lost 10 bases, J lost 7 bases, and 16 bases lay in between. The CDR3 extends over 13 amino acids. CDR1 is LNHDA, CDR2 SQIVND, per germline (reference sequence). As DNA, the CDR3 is TGTGCCACCACAGGAGGGTTTAGTGAAAAACTGTTTTTT. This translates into CATTGGFSEKLFF.

The CDR3 region is CASSTGSQLETQYF. The CDR3 region has the DNA TGTGCCAGCAGCACCGGGAGCCAACTCGAGACCCAGTACTTC. The genes are TRBV5-4 and TRBJ2-5, with D possibly TRBD2 on 6 matching bases. Germline V gene lookup returns CDR1 SGHNT and CDR2 YYREEE (reference sequence). Deletions cut 4 bases from V and 5 bases from J, with 15 bases between. The length of the CDR3 is 14 residues. The variable domain in full, completed from reference TRBV5-4 and TRBJ2-5, reads ETGVTQSPTHLIKTRGQQVTLRCSSQSGHNTVSWYQQALGQGPQFIFQYYREEENGRGNFPPRFSGLQFPNYSSELNVNALELDDSALYLCASSTGSQLETQYFGPGTRLLVL.

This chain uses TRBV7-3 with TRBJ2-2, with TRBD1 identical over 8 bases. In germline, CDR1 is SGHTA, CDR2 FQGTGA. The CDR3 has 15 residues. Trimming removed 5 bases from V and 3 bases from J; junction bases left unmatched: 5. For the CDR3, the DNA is TGTGCCAGCAGCCGGGACAGGTCGGACACCGGGGAGCTGTTTTTT. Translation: CASSRDRSDTGELFF.

The CDR3 nucleotides read TGTGCCAGCAGCGTGAGCGGTTCCGATTTAAATGAGCAGTTCTTC. Translation: CASSVSGSDLNEQFF. The V gene is TRBV9, the J gene TRBJ2-1; D is perhaps TRBD2 (5 bases). V shed 2 bases and J shed 7 bases, with 16 bases lying between them. The germline V gene encodes CDR1 SGDLS and CDR2 YYNGEE. The CDR3 contains 15 residues.

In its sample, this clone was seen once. This chain's CDR3 is CASSLSLSTDTQYF. CDR3 in DNA: TGCGCCAGCAGCTTAAGTCTAAGCACAGATACGCAGTATTTT. The V call is TRBV5-1, the J call TRBJ2-3; no reliable D call. Germline assignment: CDR1 SGHRS and CDR2 YFSETQ. V lost 2 bases and J lost 0, with 7 bases in between. This CDR3 spans 14 amino acids.

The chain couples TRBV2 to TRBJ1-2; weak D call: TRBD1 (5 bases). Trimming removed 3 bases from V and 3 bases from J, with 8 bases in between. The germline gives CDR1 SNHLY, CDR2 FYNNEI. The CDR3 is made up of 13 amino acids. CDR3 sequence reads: CASSERRDYGYTF. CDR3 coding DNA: TGTGCCAGCAGTGAGCGCAGGGACTATGGCTACACCTTC.

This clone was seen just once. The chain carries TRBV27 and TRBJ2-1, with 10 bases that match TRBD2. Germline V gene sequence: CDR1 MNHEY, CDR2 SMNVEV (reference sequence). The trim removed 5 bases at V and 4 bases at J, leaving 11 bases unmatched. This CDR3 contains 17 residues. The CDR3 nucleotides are TGTGCCAGCAGTGTGAAACCTAGCGGGAGTGCGTACAATGAGCAGTTCTTC. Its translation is CASSVKPSGSAYNEQFF.

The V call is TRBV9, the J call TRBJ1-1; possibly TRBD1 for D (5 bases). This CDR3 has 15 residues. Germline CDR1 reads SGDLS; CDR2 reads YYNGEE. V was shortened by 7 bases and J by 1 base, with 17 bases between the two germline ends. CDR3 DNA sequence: TGTGCCAGCGGCCCTCCGGGGGAGTGGAACACTGAAGCTTTCTTT. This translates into CASGPPGEWNTEAFF.